The rows below give T cell receptor beta chains drawn from one sample of a study of regulatory T cells in long-lasting Graves disease. TCRdb processed the multiplex PCR reads anew with MiXCR; each CDR3 protein has one entry. The top ten clones hold approximately 12% of a sample with about 450,000 distinct CDR3 sequences, roughly 15% of them seen once. These data were likewise used in another study, on T cells in Graves' hyperthyroidism and ophthalmopathy.

This material consisted of peripheral blood mononuclear cells (PBMCs), taken at new diagnosis, from a patient treated with antithyroid drugs. Source of these receptors: a woman aged 25 to 39 with Graves disease. Both conserved end residues are part of each CDR3. A D gene is named only where the DNA matches it firmly. Where a row states a size, it is once, few, many or the class of an expanded clone; other rows omit it.

>many|TRBV3-1|14|TRBJ2-7|NA
TGTGCCAGCAGCCGAAAGGGGTATACCTACGAGCAGTACTTC
CASSRKGYTYEQYF
>many|TRBV2|15|TRBJ1-5|NA
TGTGCCAGCAGTGAGGGGGCAGGTAGCAATCAGCCCCAGCATTTT
CASSEGAGSNQPQHF
>many|TRBV5-1|18|TRBJ2-6|TRBD1
TGCGCCAGCGGGGCCTTGGGACAGGATGAATCTGGGGCCAACGTCCTGACTTTC
CASGALGQDESGANVLTF
>once|TRBV7-6|16|TRBJ2-7|NA
TGTGCCAGCAGCGTGTTTGGACCCGAGGACCCCTACGAGCAGTACTTC
CASSVFGPEDPYEQYF
>few|TRBV3-1|16|TRBJ1-5|NA
TGTGCCAGCAGCTCCCCCCCCCTCGAAGCAAATCAGCCCCAGCATTTT
CASSSPPLEANQPQHF
>many|TRBV6-1|15|TRBJ1-3|NA
TGTGCCAGCAGTCCCACGATAGGGAGAGGAAACACCATATATTTT
CASSPTIGRGNTIYF
>many|TRBV12-3/TRBV12-4|14|TRBJ1-2|NA
TGTGCCAGCAGTTCTCTCGGGTTTTACTATGGCTACACCTTC
CASSSLGFYYGYTF
>NA|TRBV4-1|17|TRBJ1-2|NA
TGCGCCAGCAGCCAGCGACATGCATGGGGAGCTAACTATGGCTACACCTTC
CASSQRHAWGANYGYTF
>few|TRBV14|15|TRBJ1-1|NA
TGTGCCAGCAGCCAAATATGGGGCAAGAACACTGAAGCTTTCTTT
CASSQIWGKNTEAFF
>few|TRBV11-2|17|TRBJ2-3|TRBD2
TGTGCCAGCAGCTCGTTTGGGAGCGGGAGTATGACAGATACGCAGTATTTT
CASSSFGSGSMTDTQYF
>many|TRBV6-1|16|TRBJ2-1|TRBD2
TGTGCCAGCAGAAGACTAGCGGGAGTGAAGTACAATGAGCAGTTCTTC
CASRRLAGVKYNEQFF
>NA|TRBV3-1|16|TRBJ2-2|NA
TGTGCCAGCAGACTAACAGGGATTTCGAACACCGGGGAGCTGTTTTTT
CASRLTGISNTGELFF
>many|TRBV16|14|TRBJ1-1|NA
TGTGCCAGCAGCCAATGGGGGGAGAACACTGAAGCTTTCTTT
CASSQWGENTEAFF
>many|TRBV11-2|14|TRBJ2-2|NA
TGTGCCAGCAGCTTCAGCGTAGTGGCCGGGGAGCTGTTTTTT
CASSFSVVAGELFF
>NA|TRBV19|16|TRBJ1-5|NA
TGTGCCAGTAGTATAGCTTCATACGACGGGGGTCAGCCCCAGCATTTT
CASSIASYDGGQPQHF
>few|TRBV27|16|TRBJ2-1|TRBD2
TGTGCCAGCAGAACCGGGACTAGCTACTCCTACAATGAGCAGTTCTTC
CASRTGTSYSYNEQFF
>NA|TRBV5-5|13|TRBJ1-2|NA
TGTGCCAGCAGCTTGGGGGGCGGCGGTGGCTACACCTTC
CASSLGGGGGYTF
>many|TRBV9|16|TRBJ2-7|TRBD2
TGTGCCAGCAGCGCCGGACTAGCGGGAGGAGGGTACGAGCAGTACTTC
CASSAGLAGGGYEQYF
>many|TRBV28|13|TRBJ2-2|TRBD1
TGTGCCAGCTGGACAGGGGAGGCCGGGGAGCTGTTTTTT
CASWTGEAGELFF
>many|TRBV4-1|17|TRBJ2-1|TRBD2
TGCGCCAGCAGCCAACGATTCGGCGGGAGGGAATACAATGAGCAGTTCTTC
CASSQRFGGREYNEQFF
>NA|TRBV13|14|TRBJ1-2|NA
TGTGCCAGCAGCTTTCTAGGGTATGAGTCTGGCTACACCTTC
CASSFLGYESGYTF
>many|TRBV20-1|16|TRBJ2-3|NA
TGCAGTGCTAGAGATTTAGCGGAAGCAGGTACAGATACGCAGTATTTT
CSARDLAEAGTDTQYF
>few|TRBV19|13|TRBJ2-7|NA
TGTGCCAGTAAGCCAGGGGAAGCCTACGAGCAGTACTTC
CASKPGEAYEQYF
>many|TRBV3-1|19|TRBJ2-7|NA
TGTGCCAGCAGCCAAGTGTGGAGCGGTGTCTTCTTCCGGGGCTACGAGCAGTACTTC
CASSQVWSGVFFRGYEQYF
>NA|TRBV15|17|TRBJ2-1|TRBD2
TGTGCCACCAGCAGAGATCAAGGCGGGGGGTATTCTTATGAGCAGTTCTTC
CATSRDQGGGYSYEQFF
>few|TRBV24-1|15|TRBJ2-7|TRBD2
TGTGCCACCAGTGAGGGGGGGACGACGGGGTACGAGCAGTACTTC
CATSEGGTTGYEQYF
>few|TRBV6-4|18|TRBJ2-1|TRBD2
TGTGCCAGCAGCACGAGGGGACTAGCGGGAACCATCTACAATGAGCAGTTCTTC
CASSTRGLAGTIYNEQFF